The T cell receptor (beta chain) under discussion was sequenced for a study of lymphopenia after photon versus proton radiotherapy. Concerning this clone itself: Its antigen is unknown.

Data came from immunoSEQ multiplex PCR; TCRdb stores just in-frame clones and leaves some out. The sample lists under 30,000 clones, approximately 90% occurring once. Whole-study results and caveats: Photon-treated patients lost naive T cells and TCR diversity; proton-treated stayed stable. Oligoclonal CD8+ Temra expansion after nadir drove photon patients' diversity drop. Survival link was tested only in deceased patients; proton benefit remains a possibility.

This CDR3 comprises 15 residues. V lost 5 bases to trimming and J lost 1 base, with 15 bases between them. Germline-derived CDR1 and CDR2 are SGHVS and FQNEAQ. The material sequenced was peripheral blood, taken from a patient treated with proton-based radiotherapy. This clonotype was obtained from an older woman with cholangiocarcinoma. Some clones in this sample may be carry-over from other donors' samples. The chain joins TRBV7-8 to TRBJ2-7; D may be TRBD1 or TRBD2 (6 bases each). This chain's CDR3 is CASSPVGGSSYEQYF. The DNA for the CDR3 is TGTGCCAGCAGCCCAGTGGGGGGCTCTTCCTACGAGCAGTACTTC.